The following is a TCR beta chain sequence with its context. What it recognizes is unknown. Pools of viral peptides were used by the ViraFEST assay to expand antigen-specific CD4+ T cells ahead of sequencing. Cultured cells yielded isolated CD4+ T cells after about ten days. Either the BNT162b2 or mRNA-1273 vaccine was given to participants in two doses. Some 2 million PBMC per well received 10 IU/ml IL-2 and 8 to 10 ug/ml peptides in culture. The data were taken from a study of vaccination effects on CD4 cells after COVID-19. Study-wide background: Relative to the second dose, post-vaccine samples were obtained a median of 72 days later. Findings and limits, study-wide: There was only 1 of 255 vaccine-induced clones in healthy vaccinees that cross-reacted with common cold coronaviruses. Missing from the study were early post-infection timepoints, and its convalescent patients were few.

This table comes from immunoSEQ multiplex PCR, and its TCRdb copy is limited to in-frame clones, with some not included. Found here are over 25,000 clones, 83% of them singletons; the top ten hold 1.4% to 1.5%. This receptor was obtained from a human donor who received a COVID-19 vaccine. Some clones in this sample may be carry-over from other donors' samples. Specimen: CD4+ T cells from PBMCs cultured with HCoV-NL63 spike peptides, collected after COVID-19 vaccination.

The CDR3 is CASSRSQGPYGYTF. The CDR3 nucleotides read TGTGCCAGCAGCCGATCCCAGGGACCCTATGGCTACACCTTC. The V and J genes are TRBV9 and TRBJ1-2; D perhaps matches TRBD1 (5 bases). The germline gives CDR1 SGDLS, CDR2 YYNGEE. Between the trimmed V and J ends, which lost 4 bases and 4 bases, there was a span of 14 bases. The CDR3 runs to 14 residues.